This T cell receptor (beta chain) was observed in a study of T-cell reconstitution after alpha-beta-depleted transplantation in children. This clonotype was seen a handful of times. For TCRbeta, the library was prepared with unique molecular identifiers. One entry per CDR3 protein results from TCRdb running MiXCR on the PCR reads. The table lists about 240,000 distinct CDR3 sequences, around 12% of them singletons, with roughly 2.8% in the top ten. This CDR3 comprises 19 residues. The sequence was collected from a human donor who donated a stem cell graft to a child with acute lymphoblastic leukemia. This rearrangement joins TRBV21-1 to TRBJ1-1; the table names TRBD1, a call not compared with the DNA. TRBV21-1 is given as a pseudogene. Sequencing was performed on PBMCs from the stem cell graft donor, taken from the stem cell graft. The CDR3: CASSKEIDPVTGTNTEAFF. As DNA, the CDR3 is TGTGCCAGCAGCAAAGAAATAGATCCTGTGACAGGGACGAACACTGAAGCTTTCTTT.